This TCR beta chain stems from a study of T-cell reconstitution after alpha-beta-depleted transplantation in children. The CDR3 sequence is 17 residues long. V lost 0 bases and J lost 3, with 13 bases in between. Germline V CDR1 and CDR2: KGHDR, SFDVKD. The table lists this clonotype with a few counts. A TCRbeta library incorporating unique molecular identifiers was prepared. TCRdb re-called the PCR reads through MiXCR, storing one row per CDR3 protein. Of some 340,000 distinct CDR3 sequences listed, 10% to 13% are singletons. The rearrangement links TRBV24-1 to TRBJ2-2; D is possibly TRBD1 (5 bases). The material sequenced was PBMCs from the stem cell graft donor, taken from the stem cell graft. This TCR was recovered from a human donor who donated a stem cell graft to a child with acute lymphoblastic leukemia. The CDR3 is CATSDLRVVGDTGELFF. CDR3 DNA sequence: TGTGCCACCAGTGATTTGAGGGTCGTAGGGGACACCGGGGAGCTGTTTTTT.